Listed below are T cell receptor beta chains from one sample, sequenced in a study of T cells in Graves' hyperthyroidism and ophthalmopathy. Via MiXCR, TCRdb re-called the multiplex PCR reads, giving one row per CDR3 protein. The repertoire consists of a few hundred thousand distinct CDR3 sequences, with 15% to 19% occurring once and the leading ten covering around 7.5%. The sequenced sample consisted of blood. The receptors stem from a woman between 25 and 40 years old with Graves' hyperthyroidism. CDR3s include the opening cysteine and the closing phenylalanine or tryptophan. D genes are given only for firm matches. Some rows have no size entry. The others give once, few or many, or a class for an expanded clone.

CDR3aa: CAWSVPDRVANEQFF
CDR3nt: TGTGCCTGGAGTGTACCGGACCGGGTGGCGAATGAGCAGTTCTTC
abundance: many
v_gene: TRBV30
d_gene: -
j_gene: TRBJ2-1
len: 15

CDR3aa: CASSPNTGELFF
CDR3nt: TGTGCCAGCTCACCGAACACCGGGGAGCTGTTTTTT
abundance: many
v_gene: TRBV18
d_gene: -
j_gene: TRBJ2-2
len: 12

CDR3aa: CASSLPQGRAYNEQFF
CDR3nt: TGTGCCAGCAGCTTGCCGCAGGGTCGTGCCTACAATGAGCAGTTCTTC
abundance: -
v_gene: TRBV5-4
d_gene: -
j_gene: TRBJ2-1
len: 16

CDR3aa: CASSGRKIMNTEAFF
CDR3nt: TGTGCCAGCAGCGGACGGAAGATTATGAACACTGAAGCTTTCTTT
abundance: many
v_gene: TRBV6-1
d_gene: -
j_gene: TRBJ1-1
len: 15

CDR3aa: CASSPGLAGGVYEQYF
CDR3nt: TGTGCCAGCAGCCCGGGACTAGCGGGAGGTGTCTACGAGCAGTACTTC
abundance: -
v_gene: TRBV7-2
d_gene: TRBD2
j_gene: TRBJ2-7
len: 16

CDR3aa: CASSFAGQETQYF
CDR3nt: TGTGCCAGCAGCTTCGCGGGACAAGAGACCCAGTACTTC
abundance: many
v_gene: TRBV7-2
d_gene: -
j_gene: TRBJ2-5
len: 13

CDR3aa: CASSLSLNTEAFF
CDR3nt: TGTGCCAGCAGCTTATCCCTGAACACTGAAGCTTTCTTT
abundance: many
v_gene: TRBV27
d_gene: -
j_gene: TRBJ1-1
len: 13

CDR3aa: CASSQRGLAGGYNEQFF
CDR3nt: TGTGCCAGCAGCCAGCGGGGACTAGCTGGGGGGTACAATGAGCAGTTCTTC
abundance: many
v_gene: TRBV3-1
d_gene: TRBD2
j_gene: TRBJ2-1
len: 17

CDR3aa: CASVPGLAPYNEQFF
CDR3nt: TGTGCCAGCGTACCGGGACTAGCGCCTTACAATGAGCAGTTCTTC
abundance: many
v_gene: TRBV6-1
d_gene: TRBD2
j_gene: TRBJ2-1
len: 15

CDR3aa: CSARDPGANYGYTF
CDR3nt: TGCAGTGCCCGGGACCCAGGCGCTAACTATGGCTACACCTTC
abundance: -
v_gene: TRBV20-1
d_gene: -
j_gene: TRBJ1-2
len: 14

CDR3aa: CASSFTGQWTSYEQYF
CDR3nt: TGTGCCAGCAGTTTCACAGGGCAATGGACGTCCTACGAGCAGTACTTC
abundance: -
v_gene: TRBV28
d_gene: -
j_gene: TRBJ2-7
len: 16

CDR3aa: CASSLVGGGNTEAFF
CDR3nt: TGTGCCAGCAGCTTAGTAGGGGGGGGGAACACTGAAGCTTTCTTT
abundance: many
v_gene: TRBV7-2
d_gene: -
j_gene: TRBJ1-1
len: 15

CDR3aa: CASSYSNTGELFF
CDR3nt: TGTGCCAGCAGTTACTCGAACACCGGGGAGCTGTTTTTT
abundance: many
v_gene: TRBV6-5
d_gene: -
j_gene: TRBJ2-2
len: 13

CDR3aa: CASSVGQGSAGETGELFF
CDR3nt: TGTGCCAGTAGCGTAGGACAGGGATCTGCAGGGGAAACCGGGGAGCTGTTTTTT
abundance: many
v_gene: TRBV19
d_gene: TRBD1
j_gene: TRBJ2-2
len: 18

CDR3aa: CASSSTRQGGRDTQYF
CDR3nt: TGTGCCAGCAGCTCCACCAGACAGGGGGGTAGAGATACGCAGTATTTT
abundance: -
v_gene: TRBV7-2
d_gene: TRBD1
j_gene: TRBJ2-3
len: 16

CDR3aa: CASPSDRVGEQYF
CDR3nt: TGTGCCAGCCCTTCGGACAGGGTGGGCGAGCAGTACTTC
abundance: -
v_gene: TRBV7-3
d_gene: TRBD1
j_gene: TRBJ2-7
len: 13

CDR3aa: CASSVDSRGQGNEQYF
CDR3nt: TGTGCCAGCAGCGTAGATAGCCGGGGACAGGGTAACGAGCAGTACTTC
abundance: -
v_gene: TRBV9
d_gene: TRBD1
j_gene: TRBJ2-7
len: 16

CDR3aa: CASSEFPDSSYEQYF
CDR3nt: TGTGCCAGCAGTGAGTTTCCGGACAGCTCCTACGAGCAGTACTTC
abundance: many
v_gene: TRBV2
d_gene: -
j_gene: TRBJ2-7
len: 15

CDR3aa: CASKVLAEIETQYF
CDR3nt: TGTGCCAGCAAAGTCCTAGCGGAAATAGAGACCCAGTACTTC
abundance: few
v_gene: TRBV6-2/TRBV6-3
d_gene: TRBD2
j_gene: TRBJ2-5
len: 14

CDR3aa: CASNGLAENTGELFF
CDR3nt: TGTGCCAGCAACGGACTAGCGGAAAACACCGGGGAGCTGTTTTTT
abundance: few
v_gene: TRBV11-2
d_gene: TRBD2
j_gene: TRBJ2-2
len: 15

CDR3aa: CASRSAGEYEQYF
CDR3nt: TGTGCCAGCAGATCGGCGGGGGAGTACGAGCAGTACTTC
abundance: -
v_gene: TRBV7-2
d_gene: TRBD2
j_gene: TRBJ2-7
len: 13

CDR3aa: CASSQGLASLQIHTEAFF
CDR3nt: TGTGCCAGCAGCCAAGGACTAGCGTCCCTACAGATCCACACTGAAGCTTTCTTT
abundance: -
v_gene: TRBV3-1
d_gene: -
j_gene: TRBJ1-1
len: 18

CDR3aa: CAWGRDSHHEQYF
CDR3nt: TGTGCCTGGGGAAGGGATTCACACCACGAGCAGTACTTC
abundance: many
v_gene: TRBV30
d_gene: -
j_gene: TRBJ2-7
len: 13

CDR3aa: CASRGGGNYEQYF
CDR3nt: TGTGCCAGCAGAGGAGGGGGAAACTACGAGCAGTACTTC
abundance: few
v_gene: TRBV28
d_gene: -
j_gene: TRBJ2-7
len: 13

CDR3aa: CSADRIGPGSYNEQFF
CDR3nt: TGCAGTGCTGACCGAATAGGACCGGGCTCCTACAATGAGCAGTTCTTC
abundance: few
v_gene: TRBV20-1
d_gene: -
j_gene: TRBJ2-1
len: 16

CDR3aa: CASSETGRSTDTQYF
CDR3nt: TGTGCCAGCAGCGAAACGGGACGGAGCACAGATACGCAGTATTTT
abundance: few
v_gene: TRBV9
d_gene: -
j_gene: TRBJ2-3
len: 15

CDR3aa: CASSSGGDTQYF
CDR3nt: TGTGCCAGCAGTTCAGGAGGAGATACGCAGTATTTT
abundance: many
v_gene: TRBV27
d_gene: -
j_gene: TRBJ2-3
len: 12

CDR3aa: CASSSRVAGRDEQYF
CDR3nt: TGCGCCAGCAGCTCCCGAGTCGCGGGGCGAGACGAGCAGTACTTC
abundance: many
v_gene: TRBV5-1
d_gene: -
j_gene: TRBJ2-7
len: 15

CDR3aa: CATSRDRQLSGNTIYF
CDR3nt: TGTGCCACCAGCAGAGATAGACAACTCTCTGGAAACACCATATATTTT
abundance: -
v_gene: TRBV15
d_gene: -
j_gene: TRBJ1-3
len: 16

CDR3aa: CASTKTLAGGPSDNEQFF
CDR3nt: TGTGCCAGCACCAAGACACTAGCGGGAGGGCCCTCGGACAATGAGCAGTTCTTC
abundance: many
v_gene: TRBV3-1
d_gene: TRBD2
j_gene: TRBJ2-1
len: 18

CDR3aa: CSVEDPEEPYTTNYGYTF
CDR3nt: TGCAGCGTTGAAGACCCAGAGGAGCCCTACACGACTAACTATGGCTACACCTTC
abundance: -
v_gene: TRBV29-1
d_gene: -
j_gene: TRBJ1-2
len: 18

CDR3aa: CASSESREGRRTDTQYF
CDR3nt: TGCGCCAGCAGTGAGTCGCGGGAGGGCCGCAGGACAGATACGCAGTATTTT
abundance: -
v_gene: TRBV10-2
d_gene: TRBD2
j_gene: TRBJ2-3
len: 17

CDR3aa: CSAPRAGTEDYEQYF
CDR3nt: TGCAGTGCCCCCCGAGCCGGGACGGAAGACTACGAGCAGTACTTC
abundance: many
v_gene: TRBV20-1
d_gene: -
j_gene: TRBJ2-7
len: 15

CDR3aa: CASSPTDRVGNQPQHF
CDR3nt: TGTGCCAGCAGCCCAACGGACAGGGTAGGCAATCAGCCCCAGCATTTT
abundance: few
v_gene: TRBV5-5
d_gene: TRBD1
j_gene: TRBJ1-5
len: 16

CDR3aa: CARGTGNTGELFF
CDR3nt: TGTGCCAGGGGGACAGGGAACACCGGGGAGCTGTTTTTT
abundance: many
v_gene: TRBV2
d_gene: TRBD1
j_gene: TRBJ2-2
len: 13

CDR3aa: CASSWSGSIYEQFF
CDR3nt: TGTGCCAGCAGTTGGTCGGGTTCAATCTATGAGCAGTTCTTC
abundance: -
v_gene: TRBV6-2/TRBV6-3
d_gene: -
j_gene: TRBJ2-1
len: 14

CDR3aa: CASSKGLAGGTDTQYF
CDR3nt: TGTGCCAGTAGTAAGGGACTAGCGGGAGGCACAGATACGCAGTATTTT
abundance: few
v_gene: TRBV19
d_gene: TRBD2
j_gene: TRBJ2-3
len: 16

CDR3aa: CASSPDSMNTEAFF
CDR3nt: TGCGCCAGCAGTCCGGACTCGATGAACACTGAAGCTTTCTTT
abundance: many
v_gene: TRBV10-1
d_gene: -
j_gene: TRBJ1-1
len: 14

CDR3aa: CASVSGQPKNIQYF
CDR3nt: TGTGCCAGCGTATCTGGACAACCCAAAAACATTCAGTACTTC
abundance: many
v_gene: TRBV2
d_gene: -
j_gene: TRBJ2-4
len: 14

CDR3aa: CAIRDRVSGELFF
CDR3nt: TGTGCCATCAGGGACAGGGTCTCCGGGGAGCTGTTTTTT
abundance: many
v_gene: TRBV10-3
d_gene: TRBD1
j_gene: TRBJ2-2
len: 13

CDR3aa: CASSLSSSHETQYF
CDR3nt: TGTGCCAGCAGCCTAAGTTCTAGTCACGAGACCCAGTACTTC
abundance: many
v_gene: TRBV7-3
d_gene: -
j_gene: TRBJ2-5
len: 14

CDR3aa: CASSYSGLPYEQYF
CDR3nt: TGTGCCAGCAGTTACTCTGGGCTTCCCTACGAGCAGTACTTC
abundance: few
v_gene: TRBV6-2/TRBV6-3
d_gene: -
j_gene: TRBJ2-7
len: 14

CDR3aa: CSASGGLAGDTGELFF
CDR3nt: TGCAGTGCTAGTGGGGGACTAGCGGGAGACACCGGGGAGCTGTTTTTT
abundance: -
v_gene: TRBV20-1
d_gene: TRBD2
j_gene: TRBJ2-2
len: 16

CDR3aa: CASSELVGAYEQYF
CDR3nt: TGTGCCAGCAGCGAACTAGTGGGGGCCTACGAGCAGTACTTC
abundance: -
v_gene: TRBV11-1
d_gene: -
j_gene: TRBJ2-7
len: 14

CDR3aa: CASRTAQIGIQETQYF
CDR3nt: TGTGCCAGCAGAACGGCACAGATTGGGATCCAAGAGACCCAGTACTTC
abundance: many
v_gene: TRBV7-8
d_gene: -
j_gene: TRBJ2-5
len: 16

CDR3aa: CASSGTSSDEQFF
CDR3nt: TGTGCCAGCAGTGGGACTAGCTCGGATGAGCAGTTCTTC
abundance: few
v_gene: TRBV12-3/TRBV12-4
d_gene: TRBD2
j_gene: TRBJ2-1
len: 13

CDR3aa: CASSPNTGYEQFF
CDR3nt: TGTGCCAGCAGCCCAAATACAGGGTATGAGCAGTTCTTC
abundance: few
v_gene: TRBV6-2/TRBV6-3
d_gene: -
j_gene: TRBJ2-1
len: 13

CDR3aa: CSAPPNRDSSYNEQFF
CDR3nt: TGCAGTGCTCCCCCCAACCGGGACAGCTCCTACAATGAGCAGTTCTTC
abundance: -
v_gene: TRBV20-1
d_gene: TRBD1
j_gene: TRBJ2-1
len: 16